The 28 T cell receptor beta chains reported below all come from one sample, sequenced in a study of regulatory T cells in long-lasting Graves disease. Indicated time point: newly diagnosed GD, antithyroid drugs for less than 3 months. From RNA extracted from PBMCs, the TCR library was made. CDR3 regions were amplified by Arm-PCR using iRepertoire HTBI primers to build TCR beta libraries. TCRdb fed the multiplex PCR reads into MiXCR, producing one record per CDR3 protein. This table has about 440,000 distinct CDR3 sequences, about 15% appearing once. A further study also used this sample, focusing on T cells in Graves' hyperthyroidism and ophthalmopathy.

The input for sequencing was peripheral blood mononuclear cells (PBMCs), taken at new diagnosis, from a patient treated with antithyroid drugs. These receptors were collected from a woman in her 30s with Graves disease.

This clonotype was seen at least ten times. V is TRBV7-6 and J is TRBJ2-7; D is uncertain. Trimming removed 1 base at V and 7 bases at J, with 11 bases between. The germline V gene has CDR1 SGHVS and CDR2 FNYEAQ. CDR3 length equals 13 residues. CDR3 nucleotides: TGTGCCAGCAGCTTAGAGCCTACTCGGGAGCAGTACTTC. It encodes CASSLEPTREQYF.

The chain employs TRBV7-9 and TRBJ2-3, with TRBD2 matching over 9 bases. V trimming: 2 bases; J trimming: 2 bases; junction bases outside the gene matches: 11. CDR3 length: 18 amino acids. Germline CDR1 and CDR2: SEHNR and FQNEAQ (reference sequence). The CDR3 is CASSLRSGSGSFTDTQYF. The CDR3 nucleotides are TGTGCCAGCAGCTTACGTTCCGGTAGCGGGAGCTTCACAGATACGCAGTATTTT.

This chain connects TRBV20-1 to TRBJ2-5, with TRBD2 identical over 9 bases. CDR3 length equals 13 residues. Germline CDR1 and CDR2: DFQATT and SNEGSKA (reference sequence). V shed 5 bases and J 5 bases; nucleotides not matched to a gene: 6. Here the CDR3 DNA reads TGCAGTGCTGGTGGGACTAGCTTGGAGACCCAGTACTTC. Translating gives CSAGGTSLETQYF.

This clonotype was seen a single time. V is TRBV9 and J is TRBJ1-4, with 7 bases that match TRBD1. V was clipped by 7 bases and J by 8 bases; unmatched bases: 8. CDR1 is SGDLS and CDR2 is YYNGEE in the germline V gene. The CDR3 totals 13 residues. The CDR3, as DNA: TGTGCCAGCTCGAAGGGGGCTCAGGAAAAACTGTTTTTT. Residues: CASSKGAQEKLFF.

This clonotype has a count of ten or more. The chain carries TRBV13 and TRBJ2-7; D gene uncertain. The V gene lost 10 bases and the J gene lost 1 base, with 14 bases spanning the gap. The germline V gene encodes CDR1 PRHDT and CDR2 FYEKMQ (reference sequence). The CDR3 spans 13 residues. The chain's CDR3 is CAIRAVGSYEQYF. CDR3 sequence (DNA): TGTGCCATCCGGGCCGTCGGTTCCTACGAGCAGTACTTC.

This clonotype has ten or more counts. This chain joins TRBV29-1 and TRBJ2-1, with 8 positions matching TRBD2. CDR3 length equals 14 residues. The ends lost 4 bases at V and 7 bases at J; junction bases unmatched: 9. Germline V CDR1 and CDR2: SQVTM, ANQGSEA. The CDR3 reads CSVVAGGGWNEQFF. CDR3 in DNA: TGCAGCGTTGTGGCGGGAGGTGGGTGGAATGAGCAGTTCTTC.

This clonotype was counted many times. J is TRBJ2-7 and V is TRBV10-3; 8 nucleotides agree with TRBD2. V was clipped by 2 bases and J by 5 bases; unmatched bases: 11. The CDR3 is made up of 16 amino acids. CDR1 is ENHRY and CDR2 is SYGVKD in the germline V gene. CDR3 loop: CAISEETSGLRHEQYF. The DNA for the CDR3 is TGTGCCATCAGTGAGGAAACTAGCGGCCTTAGGCACGAGCAGTACTTC.

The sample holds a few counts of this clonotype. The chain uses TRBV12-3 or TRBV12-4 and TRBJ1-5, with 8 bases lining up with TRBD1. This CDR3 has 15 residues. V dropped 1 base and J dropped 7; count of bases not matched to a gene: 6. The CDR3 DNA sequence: TGTGCCAGCAGTTTAGTCGGACAGGGTGAACAGCCCCAGCATTTT. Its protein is CASSLVGQGEQPQHF.

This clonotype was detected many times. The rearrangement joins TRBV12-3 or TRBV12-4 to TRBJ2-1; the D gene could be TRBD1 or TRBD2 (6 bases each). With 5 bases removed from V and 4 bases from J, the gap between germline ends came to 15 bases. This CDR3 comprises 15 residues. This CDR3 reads CASSPIGGQYNEQFF. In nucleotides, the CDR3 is TGTGCCAGCAGTCCTATCGGGGGACAATACAATGAGCAGTTCTTC.

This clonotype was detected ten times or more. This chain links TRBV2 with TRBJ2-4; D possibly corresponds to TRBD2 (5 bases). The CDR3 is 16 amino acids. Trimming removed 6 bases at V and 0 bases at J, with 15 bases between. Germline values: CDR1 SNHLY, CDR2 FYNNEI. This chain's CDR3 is CASSPASTIAKNIQYF. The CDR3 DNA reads TGTGCCAGCAGCCCCGCTAGCACGATAGCCAAAAACATTCAGTACTTC.

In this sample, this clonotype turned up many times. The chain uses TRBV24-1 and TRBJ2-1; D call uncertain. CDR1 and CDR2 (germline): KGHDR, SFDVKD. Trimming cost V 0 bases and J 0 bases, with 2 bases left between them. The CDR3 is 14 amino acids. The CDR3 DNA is TGTGCCACCAGTGATTTGTTCTCCTACAATGAGCAGTTCTTC. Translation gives CATSDLFSYNEQFF.

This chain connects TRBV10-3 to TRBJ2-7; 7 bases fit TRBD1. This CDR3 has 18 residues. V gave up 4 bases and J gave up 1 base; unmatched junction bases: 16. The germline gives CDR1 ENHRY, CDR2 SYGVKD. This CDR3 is CAISGSFGEGALSYEQYF. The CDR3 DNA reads TGTGCCATCAGTGGTTCCTTTGGAGAGGGGGCTCTTTCCTACGAGCAGTACTTC.

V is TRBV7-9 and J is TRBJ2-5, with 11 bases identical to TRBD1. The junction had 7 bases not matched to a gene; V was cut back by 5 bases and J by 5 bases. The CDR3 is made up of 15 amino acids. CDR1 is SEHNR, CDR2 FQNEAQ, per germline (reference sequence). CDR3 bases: TGTGCCAGCAGCCCCCGGGACAGGGGGGAGGAGACCCAGTACTTC. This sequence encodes CASSPRDRGEETQYF.

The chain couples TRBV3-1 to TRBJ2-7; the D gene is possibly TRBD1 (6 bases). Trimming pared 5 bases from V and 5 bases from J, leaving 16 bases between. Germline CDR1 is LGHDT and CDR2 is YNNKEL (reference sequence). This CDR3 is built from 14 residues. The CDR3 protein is CASSDRQGMNEQYF. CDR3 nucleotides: TGTGCCAGCAGCGACCGGCAGGGGATGAACGAGCAGTACTTC.

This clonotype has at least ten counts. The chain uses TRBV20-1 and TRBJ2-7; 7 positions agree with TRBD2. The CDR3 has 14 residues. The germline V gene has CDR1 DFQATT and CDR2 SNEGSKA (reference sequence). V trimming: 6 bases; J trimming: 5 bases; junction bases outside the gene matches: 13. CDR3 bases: TGCAGTGCGACCAAAGCGGGAAAGGCACACGAGCAGTACTTC. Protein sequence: CSATKAGKAHEQYF.

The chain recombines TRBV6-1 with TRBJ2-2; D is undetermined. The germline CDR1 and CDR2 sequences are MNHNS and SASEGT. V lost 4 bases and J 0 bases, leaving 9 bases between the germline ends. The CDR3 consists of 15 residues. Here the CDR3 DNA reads TGTGCCAGCAGTGCCCCCCCTTCGAACACCGGGGAGCTGTTTTTT. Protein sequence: CASSAPPSNTGELFF.

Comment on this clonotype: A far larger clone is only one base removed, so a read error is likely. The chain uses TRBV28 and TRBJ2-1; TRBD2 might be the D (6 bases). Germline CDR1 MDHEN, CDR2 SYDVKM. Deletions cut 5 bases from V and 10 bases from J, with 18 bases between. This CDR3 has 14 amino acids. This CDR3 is CASSVGTPPYEQFF. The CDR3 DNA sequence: TGTGCCAGCAGTGTCGGGACTCCTCCTTACGAGCAGTTCTTC.

This chain's CDR3 is CAWSRSSGNTEAFF. DNA for the CDR3: TGTGCCTGGAGTAGGTCTAGCGGGAACACTGAAGCTTTCTTT. The chain is built from TRBV30 and TRBJ1-1, with no clear D. The CDR3 extends over 14 amino acids. Trimming took off 2 bases at V and 1 base at J, with 11 bases between the two ends. Germline-derived CDR1 and CDR2 are GTSNPN and SVGIG (reference sequence).

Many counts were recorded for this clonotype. CDR3 nucleotide sequence: TGCAGTGCTAGAGATAAGAGCTTAGCTGGGAATGAGCAGTTCTTC. Its protein product is CSARDKSLAGNEQFF. V gene TRBV20-1 combines with J gene TRBJ2-1; D unresolved. The V gene's germline CDR1 is DFQATT and CDR2 SNEGSKA (reference sequence). The CDR3 sequence is 15 residues long. The V end lost 0 bases, the J end lost 7 bases, and 16 bases lay between the germline ends.

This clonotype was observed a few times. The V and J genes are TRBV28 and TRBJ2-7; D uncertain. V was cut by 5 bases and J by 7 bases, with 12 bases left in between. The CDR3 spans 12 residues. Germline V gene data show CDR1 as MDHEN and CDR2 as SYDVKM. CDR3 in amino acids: CASSPGSEEQYF. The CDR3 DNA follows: TGTGCCAGCAGTCCAGGATCAGAAGAGCAGTACTTC.

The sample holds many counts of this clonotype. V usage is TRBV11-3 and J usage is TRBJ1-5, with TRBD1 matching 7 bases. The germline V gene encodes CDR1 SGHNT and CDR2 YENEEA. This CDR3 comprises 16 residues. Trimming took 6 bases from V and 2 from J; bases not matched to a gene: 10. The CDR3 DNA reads TGTGCCAGCAGTGTACAGGGGCCCAGGGGCAATCAGCCCCAGCATTTT. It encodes CASSVQGPRGNQPQHF.

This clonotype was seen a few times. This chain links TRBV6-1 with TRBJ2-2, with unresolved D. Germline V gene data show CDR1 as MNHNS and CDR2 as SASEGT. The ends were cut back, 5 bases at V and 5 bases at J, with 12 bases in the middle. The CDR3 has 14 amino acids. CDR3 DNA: TGTGCCAGCAGTCGTCAGGCAGGTACCGGGGAGCTGTTTTTT. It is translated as CASSRQAGTGELFF.

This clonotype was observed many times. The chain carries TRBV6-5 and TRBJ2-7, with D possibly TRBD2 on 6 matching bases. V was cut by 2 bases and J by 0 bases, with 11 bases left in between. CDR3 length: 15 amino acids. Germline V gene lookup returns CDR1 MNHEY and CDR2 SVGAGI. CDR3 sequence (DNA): TGTGCCAGCAGTTACGGGGGGACGAACTCCTACGAGCAGTACTTC. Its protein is CASSYGGTNSYEQYF.

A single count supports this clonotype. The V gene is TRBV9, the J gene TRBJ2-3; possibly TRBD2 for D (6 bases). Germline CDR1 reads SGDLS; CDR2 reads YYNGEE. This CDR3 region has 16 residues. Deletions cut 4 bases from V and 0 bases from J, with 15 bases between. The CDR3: CASSPQAGTSTDTQYF. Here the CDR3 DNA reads TGTGCCAGCAGCCCTCAAGCGGGCACGAGCACAGATACGCAGTATTTT. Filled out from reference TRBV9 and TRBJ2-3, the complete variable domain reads DSGVTQTPKHLITATGQRVTLRCSPRSGDLSVYWYQQSLDQGLQFLIQYYNGEERAKGNILERFSAQQFPDLHSELNLSSLELGDSALYFCASSPQAGTSTDTQYFGPGTRLTVL.

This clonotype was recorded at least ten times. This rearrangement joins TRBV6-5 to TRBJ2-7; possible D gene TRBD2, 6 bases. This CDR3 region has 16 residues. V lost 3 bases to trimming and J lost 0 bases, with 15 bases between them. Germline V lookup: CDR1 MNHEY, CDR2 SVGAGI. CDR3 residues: CASSYHRELPSYEQYF. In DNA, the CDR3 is TGTGCCAGCAGTTATCACCGGGAGCTTCCCTCCTACGAGCAGTACTTC.

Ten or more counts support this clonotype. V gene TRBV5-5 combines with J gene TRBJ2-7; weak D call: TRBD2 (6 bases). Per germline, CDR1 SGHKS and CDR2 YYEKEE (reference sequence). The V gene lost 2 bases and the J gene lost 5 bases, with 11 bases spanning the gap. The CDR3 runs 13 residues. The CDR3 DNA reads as TGTGCCAGCAGCTTTGCTAGCGTCAACGAGCAGTACTTC. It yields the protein CASSFASVNEQYF. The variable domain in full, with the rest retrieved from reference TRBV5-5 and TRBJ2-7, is DAGVTQSPTHLIKTRGQQVTLRCSPISGHKSVSWYQQVLGQGPQFIFQYYEKEERGRGNFPDRFSARQFPNYSSELNVNALLLGDSALYLCASSFASVNEQYFGPGTRLTVT.

The CDR3 bases are TGTGCCATCAGTCTTTTCGCACAGGACTATGGCTACACCTTC. It encodes CAISLFAQDYGYTF. This rearrangement joins TRBV10-3 to TRBJ1-2, with D perhaps matching TRBD1 (5 bases). Trimming removed 5 bases at V and 3 bases at J, with 13 bases between. Germline V CDR1 and CDR2: ENHRY, SYGVKD. The CDR3 extends over 14 amino acids.

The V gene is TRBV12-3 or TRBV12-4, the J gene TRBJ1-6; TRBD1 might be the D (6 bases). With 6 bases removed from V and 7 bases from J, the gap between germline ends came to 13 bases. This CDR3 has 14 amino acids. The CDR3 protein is CASRSDSGNSPLHF. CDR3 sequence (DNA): TGTGCCAGCAGATCGGACAGCGGAAATTCACCCCTCCACTTT.